This note documents a single TCR beta chain sequence. This record belongs to a study of control samples from healthy donors and cancer patients. The V end lost 6 bases, the J end lost 4 bases, and 15 bases lay between the germline ends. This CDR3 has 14 residues. The germline V gene encodes CDR1 MNHEY and CDR2 SVGEGT. The protocol was immunoSEQ multiplex PCR, while the TCRdb copy is restricted to in-frame clones and leaves out a portion. Here the sample spans around 110,000 clones, 88% being singletons. Sequencing input: blood. This TCR derives from a woman between 70 and 85 years old in good health. The V and J genes are TRBV6-2 or TRBV6-3 and TRBJ1-1; no definite D call. The CDR3 nucleotides read TGTGCCAGCAGCCCACGGGGTCTTAGCACTGAAGCTTTCTTT. It translates to CASSPRGLSTEAFF.